What follows describes a single T cell receptor beta chain. Antigen specificity is unknown. This sample is drawn from a study of shared clonotypes between healthy human individuals. Study-level results: The sharing of 5% to 6.5% of naive CD4 clonotypes was seen across a handful of donors. Lower generation probabilities were found for non-shared clonotypes than for those shared by all four donors. Researchers sampled blood only, noting tissue repertoires likely differ.

The germline CDR1 and CDR2 sequences are MNHNY and SVGAGI (reference sequence). With V trimmed by 6 bases and J by 0 bases, 10 bases remained unmatched. The CDR3 runs 16 residues. Within Nashville, Tennessee resided all donors, each a Caucasian adult. Some clones are missing from TCRdb's copy, which holds only in-frame ones; the method was immunoSEQ multiplex PCR. The table has approximately 980,000 clones, about three quarters seen once. Sequences were obtained from memory CD4+ T cells sorted from blood. Subset: CD45RA-negative fraction. The receptor was derived from a man younger than 35 in good health. This chain links TRBV6-6 with TRBJ1-1; 7 nucleotides line up with TRBD1. The CDR3 sequence is CASSSTKTGMNTEAFF. CDR3 nucleotides: TGTGCCAGCAGCTCTACGAAGACAGGGATGAACACTGAAGCTTTCTTT.